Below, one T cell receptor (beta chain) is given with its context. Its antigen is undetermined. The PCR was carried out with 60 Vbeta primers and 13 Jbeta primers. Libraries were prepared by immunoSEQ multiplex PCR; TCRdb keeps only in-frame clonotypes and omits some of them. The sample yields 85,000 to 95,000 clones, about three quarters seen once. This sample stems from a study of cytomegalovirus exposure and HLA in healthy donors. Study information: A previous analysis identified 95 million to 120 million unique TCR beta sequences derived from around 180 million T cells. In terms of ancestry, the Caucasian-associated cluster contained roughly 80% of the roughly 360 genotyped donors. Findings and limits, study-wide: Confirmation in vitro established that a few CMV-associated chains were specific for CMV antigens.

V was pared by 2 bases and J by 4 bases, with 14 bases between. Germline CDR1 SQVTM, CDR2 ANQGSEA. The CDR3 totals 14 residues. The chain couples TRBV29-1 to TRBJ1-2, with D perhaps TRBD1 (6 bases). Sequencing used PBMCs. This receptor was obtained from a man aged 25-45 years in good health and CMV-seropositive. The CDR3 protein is CSVERPGVPYGYTF. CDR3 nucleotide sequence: TGCAGCGTTGAAAGGCCAGGGGTCCCCTATGGCTACACCTTC.